The entry below describes one T cell receptor (beta chain). Trimming pared 6 bases from V and 3 bases from J, leaving 12 bases between. CDR1 is MDHEN and CDR2 is SYDVKM in the germline V gene. The CDR3 spans 14 residues. Measured with immunoSEQ multiplex PCR; TCRdb has only the in-frame clones, and not every one. In the table there are roughly 76,000 clones, 75% to 95% of which are singletons. These data are taken from a study of technical replicates of blood from several donors. Material: T cells isolated from PBMCs. The receptor was isolated from a human donor in good health. Some clones in this sample may be carry-over from other donors' samples. This chain connects TRBV28 to TRBJ2-1; unclear D gene. CDR3: CASSPTTLYNEQFF. DNA for the CDR3: TGTGCCAGCAGCCCAACGACTCTCTACAATGAGCAGTTCTTC.